The next 30 T cell receptor beta chains were all read from a single sample in a study of T cell responses to AZD1222 COVID-19 vaccine. Clones were read by immunoSEQ multiplex PCR, and TCRdb kept only the in-frame ones, dropping some. This sample has some 120,000 clones, with roughly nine tenths found just once. Sequencing used peripheral blood, obtained on day 0 of AZD1222 vaccination. These TCRs come from an adult in good health.

V usage is TRBV28 and J usage is TRBJ2-1; D gene unclear. Germline loops: CDR1 MDHEN, CDR2 SYDVKM. Deletions cut 4 bases from V and 7 bases from J, with 11 bases between. The CDR3 length is 13 residues. The DNA of the CDR3 is TGTGCCAGCAGTTCCGCACGCCATAATGAGCAGTTCTTC. Protein: CASSSARHNEQFF.

The J gene is TRBJ1-6, the V gene TRBV5-1, with TRBD1 as a possible D gene (5 bases). Germline CDR1 reads SGHRS; CDR2 reads YFSETQ. Trimming removed 4 bases at V and 7 bases at J, with 12 bases between. There are 14 residues in the CDR3. CDR3 DNA sequence: TGCGCCAGCAGCCCCGGGACGACCAATTCACCCCTCCACTTT. Translated: CASSPGTTNSPLHF.

The chain is built from TRBV27 and TRBJ1-2; a possible D gene is TRBD1 (5 bases). The V end was cut by 7 bases, the J end by 8 bases, with 20 bases between. The CDR3 has 14 amino acids. Germline CDR1 reads MNHEY; CDR2 reads SMNVEV (reference sequence). CDR3 loop: CASTPQGGAGGYTF. For the CDR3, the DNA is TGTGCCAGCACCCCCCAGGGAGGGGCGGGGGGCTACACCTTC.

This sequence joins TRBV6-1 and TRBJ1-6, with D unclear. CDR1 and CDR2 from the germline V gene are MNHNS and SASEGT. The CDR3 spans 14 residues. With 6 bases removed from V and 9 bases from J, the gap between germline ends came to 15 bases. CDR3 in amino acids: CASSAPGDGSPLHF. The CDR3 nucleotides are TGTGCCAGCAGCGCGCCAGGTGACGGTTCACCCCTCCACTTT.

This clone was detected only once. The J gene is TRBJ1-1, the V gene TRBV7-9; D gene ambiguous. The CDR3 has 13 amino acids. The V gene's germline CDR1 is SEHNR and CDR2 FQNEAQ (reference sequence). V dropped 10 bases and J dropped 1 base, with 13 bases sitting between them. The CDR3 nucleotides read TGTGCCACGAACCCCCAGGCGAACACTGAAGCTTTCTTT. This gives the protein CATNPQANTEAFF.

The rearrangement uses TRBV24-1 and TRBJ1-2; a weak D match, TRBD1 (5 bases). Deletions cut 7 bases from V and 4 bases from J, with 9 bases between. The CDR3 is made up of 12 amino acids. Germline loops: CDR1 KGHDR, CDR2 SFDVKD. CDR3 bases: TGTGCCACCAGCTTGGGGGGCTATGGCTACACCTTC. It is translated as CATSLGGYGYTF.

V is TRBV5-5 and J is TRBJ1-2, with 7 bases identical to TRBD1. This CDR3 spans 15 amino acids. CDR1 and CDR2 from the germline V gene are SGHKS and YYEKEE (reference sequence). With 2 bases clipped from V and 2 bases from J, the junction kept 6 bases outside the gene matches. The CDR3 nucleotides are TGTGCCAGCAGCTTCGACAGGGTTGGGAACTATGGCTACACCTTC. It translates to CASSFDRVGNYGYTF.

This clone was picked up one time. This rearrangement joins TRBV7-9 to TRBJ2-5; TRBD2 matches at 10 bases. J lost 1 base, V lost 6 bases, and 2 bases had no gene match. Germline CDR1 reads SEHNR; CDR2 reads FQNEAQ (reference sequence). CDR3 size: 14 residues. CDR3 protein: CASSLAGAQETQYF. The CDR3 region has the DNA TGTGCCAGCAGTCTAGCGGGGGCCCAAGAGACCCAGTACTTC. Full variable domain (missing parts from reference TRBV7-9 and TRBJ2-5): DTGVSQNPRHKITKRGQNVTFRCDPISEHNRLYWYRQTLGQGPEFLTYFQNEAQLEKSRLLSDRFSAERPKGSFSTLEIQRTEQGDSAMYLCASSLAGAQETQYFGPGTRLLVL.

This chain links TRBV11-2 with TRBJ1-2; perhaps TRBD1 as D (6 bases). This CDR3 spans 17 amino acids. The V end was cut by 4 bases, the J end by 5 bases, with 23 bases between. Germline CDR1 and CDR2: SGHAT and FQNNGV. CDR3 residues: CASSSHIEGQRIYGYTF. The CDR3, as DNA: TGTGCCAGCAGCTCCCATATAGAAGGACAGCGGATTTATGGCTACACCTTC.

This chain uses TRBV7-3 with TRBJ2-3; 7 bases are a match to TRBD1. The CDR3 spans 15 residues. Germline loops: CDR1 SGHTA, CDR2 FQGTGA. The V segment lost 2 bases and the J segment 0 bases; nucleotides outside the gene matches: 2. The CDR3 coding sequence is TGTGCCAGCAGCTTACAGGGACAGAGCACAGATACGCAGTATTTT. It yields the protein CASSLQGQSTDTQYF.

The V gene is TRBV6-4, the J gene TRBJ2-2, with D perhaps TRBD2 (6 bases). CDR3 length: 13 residues. CDR1 and CDR2 (germline): MRHNA, SNTAGT. With 2 bases removed from V and 6 bases from J, the gap between germline ends came to 7 bases. CDR3 nucleotides: TGTGCCAGCAGTGACAGGGAGGCCGGGGAGCTGTTTTTT. This encodes CASSDREAGELFF.

The chain employs TRBV19 and TRBJ1-2, with 11 nucleotides matching TRBD1. Germline CDR1 reads LNHDA; CDR2 reads SQIVND (reference sequence). J lost 14 bases, V lost 7 bases, and 21 bases had no gene match. The CDR3 is 16 amino acids. This CDR3 is CASIDTRTGGSPSSTF. CDR3 sequence (DNA): TGTGCCAGTATCGATACACGGACAGGGGGCAGCCCCTCCTCGACCTTC.

The chain combines TRBV10-3 with TRBJ2-1; possible D gene TRBD1, 5 bases. Deletions cut 0 bases from V and 9 bases from J, with 12 bases between. From germline, CDR1 is ENHRY and CDR2 SYGVKD. The CDR3 has 14 residues. For the CDR3, the DNA is TGTGCCATCAGTGAGTCAATAGGGGTGGGTGAGCAGTTCTTC. Residues: CAISESIGVGEQFF.

The chain uses TRBV27 and TRBJ2-7; possibly TRBD2 for D (5 bases). CDR1 is MNHEY, CDR2 SMNVEV, per germline (reference sequence). The CDR3 extends over 15 amino acids. V shed 6 bases and J shed 0 bases, with 15 bases lying between them. The CDR3 sequence: CASSPGLLSSYEQYF. The DNA for the CDR3 is TGTGCCAGCAGCCCAGGACTCCTAAGCTCCTACGAGCAGTACTTC.

The gene calls are TRBV4-3 and TRBJ2-1, with a possible D match to TRBD2 (7 bases). Germline V CDR1 and CDR2: LGHNA, YSLEER. Between the trimmed V and J ends, which lost 0 bases and 8 bases, there was a span of 20 bases. There are 17 residues in the CDR3. CDR3 residues: CASSQESAGAPGDEQFF. The CDR3 nucleotides read TGCGCCAGCAGCCAAGAATCGGCGGGGGCTCCAGGGGATGAGCAGTTCTTC.

The chain carries TRBV6-6 and TRBJ2-7; the D gene is possibly TRBD1 (6 bases). The CDR3 spans 14 residues. The germline V gene encodes CDR1 MNHNY and CDR2 SVGAGI (reference sequence). Trimming stripped 4 bases from V and 3 bases from J, with 13 bases between. The CDR3 nucleotides are TGTGCCAGCAGTTCCCTCGGACAGAACTACGAGCAGTACTTC. Protein sequence: CASSSLGQNYEQYF.

This chain uses TRBV24-1 with TRBJ2-1; 7 bases are a match to TRBD2. J gave up 6 bases and V 6 bases, and 7 bases lay outside the gene matches. Germline V gene data show CDR1 as KGHDR and CDR2 as SFDVKD. The CDR3 extends over 14 amino acids. The CDR3 spells CATSWASGPNEQFF. The CDR3 DNA reads as TGTGCCACCAGTTGGGCTAGCGGACCCAATGAGCAGTTCTTC.

This rearrangement joins TRBV28 to TRBJ2-3; D may correspond to TRBD1 or TRBD2 (5 bases each). This CDR3 region has 15 residues. Germline V CDR1 and CDR2: MDHEN, SYDVKM. Trimming pared 8 bases from V and 5 bases from J, leaving 20 bases between. CDR3 sequence reads: CASRPGTQSGDTQYF. The CDR3 DNA reads as TGTGCCAGCCGACCCGGGACCCAATCCGGAGATACGCAGTATTTT.

The chain employs TRBV5-1 and TRBJ2-7; 7 bases are shared with TRBD1. CDR3 length equals 15 residues. V lost 4 bases to trimming and J lost 1 base; unmatched junction nucleotides: 8. From germline, CDR1 is SGHRS and CDR2 YFSETQ. The CDR3 loop is CASSPQGGGSYEQYF. In nucleotides, the CDR3 is TGCGCCAGCAGCCCCCAAGGGGGCGGATCCTACGAGCAGTACTTC. Full variable domain (outside the CDR3, taken from reference TRBV5-1 and TRBJ2-7): KAGVTQTPRYLIKTRGQQVTLSCSPISGHRSVSWYQQTPGQGLQFLFEYFSETQRNKGNFPGRFSGRQFSNSRSEMNVSTLELGDSALYLCASSPQGGGSYEQYFGPGTRLTVT.

This clone has just a few counts. The V gene is TRBV10-3, the J gene TRBJ2-7, with D perhaps matching TRBD2 (7 bases). The CDR3 has 13 residues. Per germline, CDR1 ENHRY and CDR2 SYGVKD. The germline V and J ends were trimmed by 11 bases and 2 bases, with 16 bases remaining between them. The CDR3 coding sequence is TGTGCCGTCCAAACGGGGGGCGCCTACGAGCAGTACTTC. It encodes CAVQTGGAYEQYF.

The genes are TRBV28 and TRBJ1-4; D may be TRBD1 (5 bases). CDR1 is MDHEN and CDR2 is SYDVKM in the germline V gene. Deletions cut 7 bases from V and 8 bases from J, with 17 bases between. The CDR3 contains 14 residues. This CDR3 reads CASMDPGLVEKLFF. Here the CDR3 DNA reads TGTGCCAGCATGGACCCAGGGCTGGTCGAAAAACTGTTTTTT.

The chain is built from TRBV4-3 and TRBJ2-2; TRBD2 might be the D (6 bases). This CDR3 has 17 residues. V was cut by 3 bases and J by 2 bases, with 16 bases left in between. CDR1 is LGHNA and CDR2 is YSLEER in the germline V gene. CDR3 coding DNA: TGCGCCAGCAGCCACCGCAACGCCGGGGGAAACACCGGGGAGCTGTTTTTT. It specifies CASSHRNAGGNTGELFF.

This sequence joins TRBV25-1 and TRBJ2-7; 7 nucleotides match TRBD2. Germline V gene data show CDR1 as MGHDK and CDR2 as SYGVNS. Losses at the gene ends were 7 bases for V and 6 bases for J; bases not matched to a gene: 3. This CDR3 is 11 amino acids long. In DNA, the CDR3 is TGTGCCAGCATCCGCGGGGGCGAGCAGTACTTC. As protein: CASIRGGEQYF.

The chain joins TRBV6-5 to TRBJ2-7; D is ambiguous. Trimming left V 6 bases short and J 2 bases short, with 11 bases between. This CDR3 comprises 13 residues. Germline CDR1 reads MNHEY; CDR2 reads SVGAGI. CDR3 in amino acids: CASRSDVAYEQYF. For the CDR3, the DNA is TGTGCCAGCAGGTCGGACGTAGCCTACGAGCAGTACTTC.

This chain links TRBV5-1 with TRBJ1-2, with a weak D call TRBD1 (5 bases). CDR3 length: 12 amino acids. The V gene lost 0 bases and the J gene lost 6 bases, with 6 bases spanning the gap. The germline V gene has CDR1 SGHRS and CDR2 YFSETQ. This CDR3 reads CASSLEGHGYTF. The CDR3 coding sequence is TGCGCCAGCAGCTTGGAGGGGCATGGCTACACCTTC. Using reference TRBV5-1 and TRBJ1-2 for the parts outside the CDR3, the full variable domain is KAGVTQTPRYLIKTRGQQVTLSCSPISGHRSVSWYQQTPGQGLQFLFEYFSETQRNKGNFPGRFSGRQFSNSRSEMNVSTLELGDSALYLCASSLEGHGYTFGSGTRLTVV.

The chain has TRBV27 and TRBJ2-2; no clear D gene. CDR1 is MNHEY and CDR2 is SMNVEV in the germline V gene (reference sequence). The CDR3 is made up of 14 amino acids. V was shortened by 2 bases and J by 5 bases, with 9 bases between the two germline ends. The CDR3 loop reads CASSLNERTGELFF. The CDR3 region has the DNA TGTGCCAGCAGTTTAAATGAAAGGACCGGGGAGCTGTTTTTT.

This clone was found once. The DNA for the CDR3 is TGCAGCGTTGTTGAGAGTCCTAGCTATGGCTACACCTTC. Protein sequence: CSVVESPSYGYTF. The gene calls are TRBV29-1 and TRBJ1-2, with unresolved D. CDR1 and CDR2 from the germline V gene are SQVTM and ANQGSEA. The CDR3 sequence is 13 residues long. V lost 4 bases and J 4 bases, leaving 13 bases between the germline ends.

J is TRBJ2-5 and V is TRBV11-2, with D possibly being TRBD2 (6 bases). The CDR3 length is 15 residues. Trimming stripped 4 bases from V and 2 bases from J, with 14 bases between. CDR1 and CDR2 from the germline V gene are SGHAT and FQNNGV. CDR3 sequence (DNA): TGTGCCAGCAGCTCCCAGGCGCTAGCGCAAGAGACCCAGTACTTC. This gives the protein CASSSQALAQETQYF. Full variable domain (rest looked up from reference TRBV11-2 and TRBJ2-5): EAGVAQSPRYKIIEKRQSVAFWCNPISGHATLYWYQQILGQGPKLLIQFQNNGVVDDSQLPKDRFSAERLKGVDSTLKIQPAKLEDSAVYLCASSSQALAQETQYFGPGTRLLVL.

The rearrangement uses TRBV5-1 and TRBJ1-1; 10 bases fit TRBD1. This CDR3 region has 16 residues. Looked up from germline, CDR1 is SGHRS and CDR2 is YFSETQ. V lost 2 bases to trimming and J lost 4 bases; unmatched junction nucleotides: 8. The CDR3 loop is CASSLRTGGIGTEAFF. The CDR3 DNA follows: TGCGCCAGCAGCTTAAGGACAGGGGGGATAGGCACTGAAGCTTTCTTT.

The rearrangement links TRBV3-1 (or the pseudogene TRBV3-2) to TRBJ2-7, with 8 bases that match TRBD1. Germline-derived CDR1 and CDR2 are LGHDT and YNNKEL (reference sequence). With 2 bases clipped from V and 13 bases from J, the junction kept 28 bases outside the gene matches. The CDR3 extends over 19 amino acids. The CDR3 DNA follows: TGTGCCAGCAGCCAATGGCTATGCGACCTACCAGGGGGCCCAGAAGGCTCCTACTTC. This codes for CASSQWLCDLPGGPEGSYF.